Below, 6 T cell receptor beta chains from the same sample are listed, as sequenced in a study of Ad26.COV2.S vaccination and SARS-CoV-2 variants. Treatment meaning: some 19 received Ad26.COV2.S at low or high dose, single or two shots; 5 received placebo; per-sample allocation not given. Specimen acquisition occurred on day 63 following the initial vaccine or placebo injection. Profiling relied on immunoSEQ multiplex PCR, and the TCRdb table lists in-frame clones only, not all of them. The table lists 300,000 to 350,000 clones, 88% of them singletons. Material: peripheral blood, obtained in a trial of Ad26.COV2.S vaccine versus placebo. All receptors come from a person aged 18-65 years who received the Ad26.COV2.S COVID-19 vaccine or a placebo.

Note on this clone: One end of the junction is discordant with germline, which a read error may explain. The chain employs TRBV28 and TRBJ2-1; D is uncertain. The germline gives CDR1 MDHEN, CDR2 SYDVKM. The CDR3 totals 14 residues. CDR3 residues: CASSAGLAGSLGIF. CDR3 in DNA: TGTGCCAGCAGTGCCGGGTTGGCTGGGTCCCTGGGAATCTTC.

J is TRBJ2-7 and V is TRBV27; TRBD2 might be the D (7 bases). The CDR3 extends over 15 amino acids. Germline CDR1 is MNHEY and CDR2 is SMNVEV (reference sequence). V was clipped by 3 bases and J by 5 bases, with 17 bases between them. The chain's CDR3 is CASSFLGRGAHEQYF. CDR3 sequence (DNA): TGTGCCAGCAGTTTTTTGGGGAGGGGGGCTCACGAGCAGTACTTC.

CDR3 nucleotides: TGTGCCAGCAGCTTAGAACACTCCTACAATGAGCAGTTCTTC. Its protein product is CASSLEHSYNEQFF. The chain couples TRBV7-2 to TRBJ2-1; D is ambiguous. There are 14 residues in the CDR3. CDR1 SGHTA and CDR2 FQGNSA come from the germline V gene. Between the trimmed V and J ends, which lost 1 base and 0 bases, there was a span of 4 bases.

The chain carries TRBV6-5 and TRBJ1-2, with 7 bases identical to TRBD1. The germline gives CDR1 MNHEY, CDR2 SVGAGI. CDR3 size: 14 residues. Losses at the gene ends were 6 bases for V and 7 bases for J; bases not matched to a gene: 11. The CDR3 protein is CASSGTDLFGGYTF. Here the CDR3 DNA reads TGTGCCAGCAGCGGGACAGACCTATTCGGTGGCTACACCTTC.

The chain employs TRBV19 and TRBJ2-3; 11 nucleotides line up with TRBD1. The CDR3 sequence is 15 residues long. The ends lost 6 bases at V and 5 bases at J; junction bases unmatched: 7. Germline-derived CDR1 and CDR2 are LNHDA and SQIVND (reference sequence). In DNA, the CDR3 is TGTGCCAGTAGCCTAGGGGGACAGGGGGAAGATACGCAGTATTTT. Encoded protein: CASSLGGQGEDTQYF.

The V and J genes are TRBV30 and TRBJ1-1; the D gene is possibly TRBD1 (6 bases). The CDR3 consists of 11 residues. Germline lookup yields CDR1 GTSNPN and CDR2 SVGIG (reference sequence). V was cut by 5 bases and J by 6 bases, with 10 bases left in between. This CDR3 is CAWGGGSEAFF. The DNA for the CDR3 is TGTGCCTGGGGCGGGGGCTCTGAAGCTTTCTTT.